This TCR beta chain was documented in a study of blood T cell repertoires in COVID-19. In the study overall: Samples came from the United States, Italy and Spain, spanning acute and convalescent COVID-19. PBMCs, B-cell-depleted T cells, or T cells provided the cDNA or gDNA that made up the material.

Per the original data handling: Estimated nucleated cell counts came from reference gene primer amplification. Only in-frame clones appear in the TCRdb table, and some are missing; sequencing was by immunoSEQ multiplex PCR. V, J and clone size derive from that table, while D and trimming were established from the DNA sequence. This sample has approximately 63,000 clones, with more than 75% found just once. Germline V lookup: CDR1 LGHNA, CDR2 YNFKEQ. The ends lost 0 bases at V and 6 bases at J; junction bases unmatched: 6. This CDR3 region has 16 residues. What was sequenced was peripheral blood. The gene calls are TRBV4-2 and TRBJ2-2, with TRBD1 matching 8 bases. The sequence came from a woman older than 75 with acute or convalescent COVID-19. CDR3 in amino acids: CASSQDNGRGPGELFF. CDR3 coding DNA: TGTGCCAGCAGCCAAGATAACGGCAGGGGGCCCGGGGAGCTGTTTTTT.